This TCR beta chain was identified in a study of shared T cell receptors in the human thymus. TCRdb keeps only in-frame clones here, not all; method: immunoSEQ multiplex PCR. This table has under 850,000 clones, more than 75% appearing once. This CDR3 is 12 amino acids long. Trimming pared 3 bases from V and 9 bases from J, leaving 9 bases between. From germline, CDR1 is LGHNA and CDR2 YNFKEQ. The sample also formed part of further work on human thymus T cells. According to that study: Those donating were healthy Finnish infants in corrective surgery for congenital heart defects. The thymus tissue came from resections taken during corrective heart surgery. Repertoires from thymus and blood appeared to show biased V and J gene usage. Related research found strongly overlapping thymic repertoires in unrelated individuals.

The receptor comes from a boy younger than two with a congenital heart defect. This chain connects TRBV4-2 to TRBJ2-1; weak D call: TRBD1 (6 bases). What was sequenced was thymocytes. The CDR3 region is CASSQNRAEQFF. The CDR3 DNA sequence: TGTGCCAGCAGCCAGAACAGGGCTGAGCAGTTCTTC.